The 16 T cell receptor beta chains listed next were all sequenced from one sample in a study of blood T cell repertoires in COVID-19. Sequencing was performed with immunoSEQ multiplex PCR; in TCRdb, only in-frame clones are kept and a portion is missing. This sample has 200,000 to 300,000 clones, with over 80% found just once. The sample taken for sequencing was peripheral blood. These TCRs come from a woman aged 60-75 years with active or convalescent COVID-19.

The chain couples TRBV2 to TRBJ1-6; the match to TRBD1 covers 9 bases. The germline V gene has CDR1 SNHLY and CDR2 FYNNEI. The CDR3 is made up of 13 amino acids. With 7 bases clipped from V and 7 bases from J, the junction kept 2 bases outside the gene matches. CDR3 protein: CASTGQGNSPLHF. CDR3 coding DNA: TGTGCCAGCACAGGACAGGGGAATTCACCCCTCCACTTT.

This chain links TRBV19 with TRBJ2-7, with TRBD2 as a possible D gene (5 bases). CDR1 and CDR2 from the germline V gene are LNHDA and SQIVND (reference sequence). The V gene lost 1 base and the J gene lost 7 bases, with 14 bases spanning the gap. The CDR3 runs to 14 residues. The CDR3 DNA sequence: TGTGCCAGTAGTATAGGGTCCGGGGTTGGGGAGCAGTACTTC. Protein product: CASSIGSGVGEQYF.

The V and J genes are TRBV7-8 and TRBJ1-2; possibly TRBD1 for D (6 bases). This CDR3 region has 11 residues. Germline CDR1 and CDR2: SGHVS and FQNEAQ. Trimming shortened V by 5 bases and J by 13 bases, and 14 bases separated the two germline ends. CDR3 nucleotides: TGTGCCAGCAGCCTCCGGGACACTCCCACCTTC. This translates into CASSLRDTPTF.

This clone was seen more than once but under ten times. This chain connects TRBV3-1 (or the pseudogene TRBV3-2) to TRBJ2-7; TRBD2 might be the D (5 bases). This CDR3 is built from 14 residues. The germline V and J ends were trimmed by 6 bases and 6 bases, with 18 bases remaining between them. CDR1 and CDR2 (germline): LGHDT, YNNKEL (reference sequence). The CDR3 reads CASRSTRGAIEQYF. The CDR3 DNA sequence: TGTGCCAGCAGGTCAACTAGAGGAGCCATCGAGCAGTACTTC.

V usage is TRBV28 and J usage is TRBJ1-5; 10 positions match TRBD1. The CDR3 has 16 amino acids. The V gene end was trimmed by 1 base and the J gene end by 5 bases; junction bases not matched to a gene: 5. The germline V gene has CDR1 MDHEN and CDR2 SYDVKM. Here the CDR3 reads CASSLYRTGGDQPQHF. The DNA of the CDR3 is TGTGCCAGCAGTTTATATCGGACAGGGGGGGATCAGCCCCAGCATTTT.

The chain combines TRBV24-1 with TRBJ1-5; 7 nucleotides agree with TRBD1. The CDR3 contains 16 residues. Germline CDR1 reads KGHDR; CDR2 reads SFDVKD. The ends lost 3 bases at V and 5 bases at J; junction bases unmatched: 9. DNA for the CDR3: TGTGCCACCAGTGATAACATCAGGGGGACGGATCAGCCCCAGCATTTT. Amino acids: CATSDNIRGTDQPQHF.

The chain recombines TRBV19 with TRBJ2-2, with D tentatively TRBD1 (6 bases). Germline V CDR1 and CDR2: LNHDA, SQIVND (reference sequence). Trimming removed 4 bases from V and 9 bases from J, with 15 bases in between. This CDR3 spans 14 amino acids. The CDR3 reads CASSTSLQGRELFF. The CDR3 DNA follows: TGTGCCAGTAGTACTTCCCTTCAGGGGAGGGAGCTGTTTTTT.

The chain links TRBV19 to TRBJ2-7; possible D gene TRBD1, 5 bases. The ends were cut back, 3 bases at V and 4 bases at J, with 13 bases in the middle. Germline V gene data show CDR1 as LNHDA and CDR2 as SQIVND (reference sequence). This CDR3 has 14 residues. The CDR3 nucleotides are TGTGCCAGTAGTATTTTCGGCAGGGTTTACGAGCAGTACTTC. This gives the protein CASSIFGRVYEQYF.

The V and J genes are TRBV2 and TRBJ2-7; 9 bases agree with TRBD1. The CDR3 length is 14 residues. Germline loops: CDR1 SNHLY, CDR2 FYNNEI. After removal of 5 bases from V and 6 bases from J, the junction contained 8 bases not matched to a gene. The CDR3 DNA is TGTGCCAGCAGTCGGGGACAGGGATTAGGCGAGCAGTACTTC. Translation gives CASSRGQGLGEQYF. Drawing the rest from reference TRBV2 and TRBJ2-7, the complete variable domain is EPEVTQTPSHQVTQMGQEVILRCVPISNHLYFYWYRQILGQKVEFLVSFYNNEISEKSEIFDDQFSVERPDGSNFTLKIRSTKLEDSAMYFCASSRGQGLGEQYFGPGTRLTVT.

J is TRBJ1-6 and V is TRBV5-1; 8 positions match TRBD1. CDR3 length: 15 amino acids. Germline V CDR1 and CDR2: SGHRS, YFSETQ. Unmatched junction bases numbered 7, after V lost 4 bases and J lost 7 bases. The DNA of the CDR3 is TGCGCCAGCAGCCAGGACAGGGCGGGAAATTCACCCCTCCACTTT. Translation: CASSQDRAGNSPLHF. The full variable domain, its missing parts supplied by reference TRBV5-1 and TRBJ1-6, is KAGVTQTPRYLIKTRGQQVTLSCSPISGHRSVSWYQQTPGQGLQFLFEYFSETQRNKGNFPGRFSGRQFSNSRSEMNVSTLELGDSALYLCASSQDRAGNSPLHFGNGTRLTVT.

This clone came up once. The chain couples TRBV7-3 to TRBJ2-3; 7 bases are shared with TRBD2. This CDR3 has 16 residues. Germline V gene lookup returns CDR1 SGHTA and CDR2 FQGTGA. Germline trimming cut 5 bases from V and 3 bases from J; bases unmatched to any gene: 11. The CDR3 DNA sequence: TGTGCCAGCAGCCCGGGGGACTACCTTTATACAGATACGCAGTATTTT. This encodes CASSPGDYLYTDTQYF.

J is TRBJ2-7 and V is TRBV27; tentative D call: TRBD1 (6 bases). The CDR3 has 15 amino acids. In germline, CDR1 is MNHEY, CDR2 SMNVEV (reference sequence). V was cut by 0 bases and J by 4 bases, with 13 bases left in between. CDR3: CASSLSRDIGYEQYF. The DNA of the CDR3 is TGTGCCAGCAGTTTATCGAGGGACATCGGGTACGAGCAGTACTTC.

The chain links TRBV29-1 to TRBJ2-7; D might be TRBD2 (6 bases). CDR3 length equals 13 residues. Germline values: CDR1 SQVTM, CDR2 ANQGSEA. With 4 bases removed from V and 2 bases from J, the gap between germline ends came to 12 bases. CDR3 region: CSVVGGNPYEQYF. CDR3 in DNA: TGCAGCGTTGTGGGCGGGAACCCCTACGAGCAGTACTTC.

This chain connects TRBV7-6 to TRBJ2-3; 11 bases align to TRBD2. Per the germline V gene, CDR1 is SGHVS and CDR2 is FNYEAQ. The CDR3 runs 17 residues. J gave up 5 bases and V 1 base, and 8 bases lay outside the gene matches. The CDR3 region is CASSLVAGGPGVDTQYF. The CDR3 DNA is TGTGCCAGCAGCTTAGTAGCGGGAGGGCCCGGGGTAGATACGCAGTATTTT.

A remark on this clone: This sample also contains other DNA sequences that code for the same CDR3. The V and J genes are TRBV6-5 and TRBJ1-2, with a tentative D call TRBD1 (6 bases). V lost 8 bases, J lost 3 bases, and 13 bases lay in between. Germline CDR1 reads MNHEY; CDR2 reads SVGAGI. The CDR3 has 13 amino acids. CDR3 sequence reads: CASRRTDHYGYTF. The CDR3, as DNA: TGTGCCAGCCGTAGGACAGACCACTATGGCTACACCTTC.

This chain links TRBV18 with TRBJ2-1; weak D call: TRBD2 (6 bases). The ends were cut back, 1 base at V and 2 bases at J, with 12 bases in the middle. The CDR3 runs 16 residues. Germline CDR1 and CDR2: KGHSH and LQKENI. This chain's CDR3 is CASSPLSRGAYNEQFF. Written as DNA, the CDR3 is TGTGCCAGCTCACCACTTTCCCGCGGGGCCTACAATGAGCAGTTCTTC.